This T cell receptor beta chain is drawn from a study of blood T cell repertoires in COVID-19. Study-level information: Acute-phase and convalescent COVID-19 samples originated in the United States, Italy and Spain. PBMCs, B-cell-depleted T cells, or T cells provided the cDNA or gDNA that made up the material.

The CDR3 spans 15 residues. With V trimmed by 0 bases and J by 6 bases, 4 bases remained unmatched. The V gene's germline CDR1 is MNHEY and CDR2 SMNVEV (reference sequence). Original data processing: Cell counts per sample came from amplifying reference gene primers. Clones were sequenced by immunoSEQ multiplex PCR, and TCRdb holds only the in-frame ones, with some missing. The D gene and trimming were derived from the DNA, and the V and J assignments and clone size from that table. In the table there are approximately 230,000 clones, more than 70% of which are singletons. Sequenced material: peripheral blood. The chain employs TRBV27 and TRBJ1-2; 10 bases fit TRBD1. This receptor was obtained from a woman in her thirties with COVID-19, enrolled during active disease. In nucleotides, the CDR3 is TGTGCCAGCAGTTTATCGAGACAGGGGGCGCATGGCTACACCTTC. This sequence encodes CASSLSRQGAHGYTF.